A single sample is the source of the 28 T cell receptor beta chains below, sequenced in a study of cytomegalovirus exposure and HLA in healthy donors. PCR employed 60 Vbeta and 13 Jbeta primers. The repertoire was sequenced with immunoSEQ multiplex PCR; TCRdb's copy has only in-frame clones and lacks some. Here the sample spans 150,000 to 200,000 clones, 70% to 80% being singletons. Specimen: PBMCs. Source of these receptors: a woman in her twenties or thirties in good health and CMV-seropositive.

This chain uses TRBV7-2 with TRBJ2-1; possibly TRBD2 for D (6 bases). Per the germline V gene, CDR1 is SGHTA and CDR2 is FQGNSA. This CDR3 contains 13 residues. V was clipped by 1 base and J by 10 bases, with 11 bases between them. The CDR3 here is CASSLVSEGEQFF. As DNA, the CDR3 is TGTGCCAGCAGCTTAGTTTCGGAGGGGGAGCAGTTCTTC.

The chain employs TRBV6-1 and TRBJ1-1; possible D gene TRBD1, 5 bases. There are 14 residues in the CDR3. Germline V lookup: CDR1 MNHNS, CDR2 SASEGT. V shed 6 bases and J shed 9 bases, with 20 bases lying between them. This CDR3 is CASSDQNYYRKAFF. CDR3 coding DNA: TGTGCCAGCAGCGACCAAAACTATTACAGGAAAGCTTTCTTT.

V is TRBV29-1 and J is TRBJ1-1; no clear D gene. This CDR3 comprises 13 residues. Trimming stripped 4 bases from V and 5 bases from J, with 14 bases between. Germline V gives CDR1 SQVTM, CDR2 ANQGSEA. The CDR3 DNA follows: TGCAGCGTTGCTCCCGGGATGGGTACTGAAGCTTTCTTT. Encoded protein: CSVAPGMGTEAFF. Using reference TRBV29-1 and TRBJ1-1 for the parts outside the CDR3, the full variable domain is SAVISQKPSRDICQRGTSLTIQCQVDSQVTMMFWYRQQPGQSLTLIATANQGSEATYESGFVIDKFPISRPNLTFSTLTVSNMSPEDSSIYLCSVAPGMGTEAFFGQGTRLTVV.

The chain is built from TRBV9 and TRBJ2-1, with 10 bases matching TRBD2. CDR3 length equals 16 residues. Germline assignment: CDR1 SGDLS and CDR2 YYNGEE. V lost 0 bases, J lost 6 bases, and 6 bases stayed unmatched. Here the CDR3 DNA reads TGTGCCAGCAGCGTAGGGAGCGGGAGGGGCCCCAATGAGCAGTTCTTC. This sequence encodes CASSVGSGRGPNEQFF. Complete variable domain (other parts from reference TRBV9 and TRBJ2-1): DSGVTQTPKHLITATGQRVTLRCSPRSGDLSVYWYQQSLDQGLQFLIQYYNGEERAKGNILERFSAQQFPDLHSELNLSSLELGDSALYFCASSVGSGRGPNEQFFGPGTRLTVL.

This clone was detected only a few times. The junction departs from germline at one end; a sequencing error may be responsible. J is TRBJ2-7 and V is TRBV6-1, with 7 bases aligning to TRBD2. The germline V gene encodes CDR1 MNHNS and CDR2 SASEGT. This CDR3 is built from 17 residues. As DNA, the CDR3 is TGTGCCAGCAGCGAAGGCTCCCTAGCGGAGCCTCCCTACGAGCAGTACTTC. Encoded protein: CASSEGSLAEPPYEQYF.

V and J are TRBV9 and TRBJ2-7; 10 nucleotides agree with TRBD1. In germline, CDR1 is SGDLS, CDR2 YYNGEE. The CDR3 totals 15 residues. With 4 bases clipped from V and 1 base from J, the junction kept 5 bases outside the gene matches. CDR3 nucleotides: TGTGCCAGCAGCCCCCGGACAGGGGGGTCCTACGAGCAGTACTTC. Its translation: CASSPRTGGSYEQYF.

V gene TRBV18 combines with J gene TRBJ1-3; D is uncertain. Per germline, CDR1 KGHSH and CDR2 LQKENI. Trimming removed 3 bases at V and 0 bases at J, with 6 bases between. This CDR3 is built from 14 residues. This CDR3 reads CASSPPISGNTIYF. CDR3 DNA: TGTGCCAGCTCACCGCCTATCTCTGGAAACACCATATATTTT.

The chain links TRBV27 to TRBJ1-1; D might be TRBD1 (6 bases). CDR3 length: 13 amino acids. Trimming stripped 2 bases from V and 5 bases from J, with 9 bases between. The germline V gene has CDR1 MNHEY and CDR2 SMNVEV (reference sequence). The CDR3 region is CASSLEDRTEAFF. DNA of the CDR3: TGTGCCAGCAGTTTAGAAGACAGGACTGAAGCTTTCTTT.

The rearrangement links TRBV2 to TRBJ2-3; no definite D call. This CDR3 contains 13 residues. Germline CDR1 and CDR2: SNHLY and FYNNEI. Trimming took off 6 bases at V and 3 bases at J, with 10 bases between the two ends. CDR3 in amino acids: CASRQLTTDTQYF. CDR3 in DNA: TGTGCCAGCAGGCAACTAACTACAGATACGCAGTATTTT.

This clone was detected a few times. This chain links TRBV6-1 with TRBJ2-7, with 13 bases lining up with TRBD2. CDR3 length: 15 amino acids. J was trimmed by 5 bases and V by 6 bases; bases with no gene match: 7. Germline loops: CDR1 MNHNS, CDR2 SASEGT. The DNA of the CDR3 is TGTGCCAGCAGACCTAGGACTAGCGGGAGCGACGAGCAGTACTTC. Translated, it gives CASRPRTSGSDEQYF.

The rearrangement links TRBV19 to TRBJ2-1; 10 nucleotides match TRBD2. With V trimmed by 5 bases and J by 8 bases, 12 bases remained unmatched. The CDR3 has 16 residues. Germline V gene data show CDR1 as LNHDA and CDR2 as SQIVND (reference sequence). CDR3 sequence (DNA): TGTGCCAGTAGTGGATTAGCGGGAGGTCCCTTGGATGAGCAGTTCTTC. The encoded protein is CASSGLAGGPLDEQFF.

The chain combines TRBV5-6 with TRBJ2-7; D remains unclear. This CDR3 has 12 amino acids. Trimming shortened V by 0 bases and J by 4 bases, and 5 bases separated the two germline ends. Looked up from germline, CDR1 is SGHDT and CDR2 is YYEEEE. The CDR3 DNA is TGTGCCAGCAGCTTGGAAACATACGAGCAGTACTTC. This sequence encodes CASSLETYEQYF. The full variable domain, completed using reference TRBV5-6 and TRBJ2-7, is DAGVTQSPTHLIKTRGQQVTLRCSPKSGHDTVSWYQQALGQGPQFIFQYYEEEERQRGNFPDRFSGHQFPNYSSELNVNALLLGDSALYLCASSLETYEQYFGPGTRLTVT.

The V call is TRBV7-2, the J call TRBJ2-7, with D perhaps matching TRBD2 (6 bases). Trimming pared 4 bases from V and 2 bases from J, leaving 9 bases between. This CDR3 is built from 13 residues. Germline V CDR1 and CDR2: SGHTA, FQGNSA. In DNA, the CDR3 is TGTGCCAGCAGCTCTAGCGAGCCCTACGAGCAGTACTTC. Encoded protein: CASSSSEPYEQYF.

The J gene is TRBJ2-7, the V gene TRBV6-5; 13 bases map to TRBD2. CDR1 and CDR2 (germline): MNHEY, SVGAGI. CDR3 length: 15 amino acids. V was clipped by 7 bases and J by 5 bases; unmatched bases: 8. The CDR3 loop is CASTMRTSGSDEQYF. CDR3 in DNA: TGTGCCAGCACCATGAGGACTAGCGGGAGTGACGAGCAGTACTTC.

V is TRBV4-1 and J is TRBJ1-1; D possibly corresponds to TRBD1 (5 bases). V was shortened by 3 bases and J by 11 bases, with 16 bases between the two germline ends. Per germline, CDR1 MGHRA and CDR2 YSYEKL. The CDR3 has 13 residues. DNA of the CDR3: TGCGCCAGCAGCCAGCCCCTGGTCTCAGGGGCTTTCTTT. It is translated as CASSQPLVSGAFF.

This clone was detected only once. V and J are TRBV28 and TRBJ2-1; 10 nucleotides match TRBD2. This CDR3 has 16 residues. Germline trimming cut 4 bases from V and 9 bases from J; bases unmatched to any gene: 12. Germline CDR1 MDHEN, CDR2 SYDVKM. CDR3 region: CASSWGLAGDFGEQFF. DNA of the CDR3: TGTGCCAGCAGTTGGGGGCTAGCGGGAGATTTTGGTGAGCAGTTCTTC.

CDR3 amino acids: CASSFSGRENEQFF. The CDR3 DNA reads as TGTGCCAGCAGTTTTAGCGGGAGGGAGAATGAGCAGTTCTTC. V is TRBV6-6 and J is TRBJ2-1; TRBD2 matches 11 bases. This CDR3 has 14 amino acids. Trimming removed 4 bases from V and 7 bases from J; junction bases left unmatched: 3. Per the germline V gene, CDR1 is MNHNY and CDR2 is SVGAGI (reference sequence).

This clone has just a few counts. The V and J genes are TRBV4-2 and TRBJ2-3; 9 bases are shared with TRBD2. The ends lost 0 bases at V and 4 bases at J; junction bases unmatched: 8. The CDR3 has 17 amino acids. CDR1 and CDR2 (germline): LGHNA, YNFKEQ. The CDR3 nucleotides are TGTGCCAGCAGCCAAGATCTAGCGGGAAGTGTGGCAGATACGCAGTATTTT. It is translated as CASSQDLAGSVADTQYF.

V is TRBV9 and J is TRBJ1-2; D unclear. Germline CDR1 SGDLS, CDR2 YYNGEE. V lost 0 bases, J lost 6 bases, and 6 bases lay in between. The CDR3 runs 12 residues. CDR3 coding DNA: TGTGCCAGCAGCGTAGCGTACAATGGCTACACCTTC. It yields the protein CASSVAYNGYTF.

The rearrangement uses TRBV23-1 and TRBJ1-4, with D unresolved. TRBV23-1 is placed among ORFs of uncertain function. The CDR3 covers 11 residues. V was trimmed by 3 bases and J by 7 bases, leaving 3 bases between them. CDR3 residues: CASSHCEKLFF. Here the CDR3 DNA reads TGCGCCAGCAGTCACTGTGAAAAACTGTTTTTT.

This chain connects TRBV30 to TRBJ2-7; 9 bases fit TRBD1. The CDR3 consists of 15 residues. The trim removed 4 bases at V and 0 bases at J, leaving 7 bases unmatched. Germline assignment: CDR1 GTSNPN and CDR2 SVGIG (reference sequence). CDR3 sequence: CAWTNRQGGSYEQYF. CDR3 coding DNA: TGTGCCTGGACTAATCGACAGGGGGGCTCCTACGAGCAGTACTTC.

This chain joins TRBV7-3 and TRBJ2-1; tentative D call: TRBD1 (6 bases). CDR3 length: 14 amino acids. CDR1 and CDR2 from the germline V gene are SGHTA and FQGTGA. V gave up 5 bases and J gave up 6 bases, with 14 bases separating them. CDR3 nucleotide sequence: TGTGCCAGCAGCCCCCAGACAGGCCCCAATGAGCAGTTCTTC. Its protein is CASSPQTGPNEQFF.

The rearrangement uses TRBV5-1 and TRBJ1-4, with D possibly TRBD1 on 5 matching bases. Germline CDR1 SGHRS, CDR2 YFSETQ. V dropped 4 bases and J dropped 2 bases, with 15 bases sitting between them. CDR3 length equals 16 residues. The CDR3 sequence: CASSESGATTNEKLFF. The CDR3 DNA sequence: TGCGCCAGCAGCGAGAGTGGGGCGACTACTAATGAAAAACTGTTTTTT.

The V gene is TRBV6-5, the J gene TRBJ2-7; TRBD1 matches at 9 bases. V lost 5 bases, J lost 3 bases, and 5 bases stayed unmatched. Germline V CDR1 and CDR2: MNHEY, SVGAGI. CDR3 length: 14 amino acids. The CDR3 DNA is TGTGCCAGCAGTCGCCGGGACAGGGACTACGAGCAGTACTTC. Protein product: CASSRRDRDYEQYF.

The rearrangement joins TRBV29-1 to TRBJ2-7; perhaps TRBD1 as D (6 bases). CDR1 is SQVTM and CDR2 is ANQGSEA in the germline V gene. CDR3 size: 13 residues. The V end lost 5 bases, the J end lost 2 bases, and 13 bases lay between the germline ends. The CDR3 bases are TGCAGCGTTCAGAAAGGGGGTACCTACGAGCAGTACTTC. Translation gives CSVQKGGTYEQYF.

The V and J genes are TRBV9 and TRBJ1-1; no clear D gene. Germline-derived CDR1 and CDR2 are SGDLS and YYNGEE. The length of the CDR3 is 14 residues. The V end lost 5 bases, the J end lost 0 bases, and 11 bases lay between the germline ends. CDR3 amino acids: CASRSVGLNTEAFF. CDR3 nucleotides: TGTGCCAGCAGGAGCGTGGGTCTGAACACTGAAGCTTTCTTT.

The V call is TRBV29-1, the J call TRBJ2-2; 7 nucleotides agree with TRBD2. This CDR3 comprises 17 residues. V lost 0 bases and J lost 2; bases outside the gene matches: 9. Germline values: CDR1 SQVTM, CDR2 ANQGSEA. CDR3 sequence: CSVEDSLGGRNTGELFF. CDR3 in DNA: TGCAGCGTTGAAGATAGTCTGGGCGGGAGAAACACCGGGGAGCTGTTTTTT.

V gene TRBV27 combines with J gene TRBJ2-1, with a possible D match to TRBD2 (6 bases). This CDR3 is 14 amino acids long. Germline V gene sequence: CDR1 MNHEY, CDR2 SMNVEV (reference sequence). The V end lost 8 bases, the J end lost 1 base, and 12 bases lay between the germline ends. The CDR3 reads CASRDSGSYNEQFF. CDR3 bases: TGTGCCAGCCGGGACTCGGGATCCTACAATGAGCAGTTCTTC.